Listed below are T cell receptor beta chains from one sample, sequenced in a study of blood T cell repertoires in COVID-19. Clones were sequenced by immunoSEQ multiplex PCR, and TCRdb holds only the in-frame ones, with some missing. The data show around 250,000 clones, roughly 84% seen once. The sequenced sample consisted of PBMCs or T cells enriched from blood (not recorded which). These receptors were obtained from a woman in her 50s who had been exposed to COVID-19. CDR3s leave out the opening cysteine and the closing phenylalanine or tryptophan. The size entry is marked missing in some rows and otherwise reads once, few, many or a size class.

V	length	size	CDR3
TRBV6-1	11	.	ASERASNSPLH
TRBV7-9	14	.	ASSTAAGVNTGELF
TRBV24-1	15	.	ATTGVRGTPNTGELF
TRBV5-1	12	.	ASSLLEGATEAF
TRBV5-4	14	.	ASTRGRKGATYEQY
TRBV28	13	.	ASLPTGEKFTEAF
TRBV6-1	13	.	ASSESGGAGGELF
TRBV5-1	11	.	ASSLTGTYEQY
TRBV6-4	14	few	ASSDSKTLSSYEQY
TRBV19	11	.	ASSMSQQGGLF
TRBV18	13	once	ASSPMTGSTDTQY
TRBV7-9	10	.	ASSSGGTEAF
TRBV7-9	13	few	ASSLGGQGRNEQF
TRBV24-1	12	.	ATSPGGVHATIY
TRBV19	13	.	ASSIGGQGGEKLF
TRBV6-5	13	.	ASRSGRGSNQPQH
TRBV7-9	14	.	ASSSSMRGGGSPLH
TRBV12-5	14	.	ASGLVLTGHRGGYT
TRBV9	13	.	ASSVGQGLSTEAF
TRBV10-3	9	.	AIGDWYEQY
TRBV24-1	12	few	ATSSGGGDTEAF
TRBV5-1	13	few	ASSLVGGGGTEAF
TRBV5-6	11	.	ASTSQNQETQY
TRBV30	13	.	AWKRGQGAAGELF
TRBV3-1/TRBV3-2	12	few	ASSQSTPFNGYT
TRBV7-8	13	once	ASSLRQGSVSEQY
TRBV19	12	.	ASSGGGLGETQY
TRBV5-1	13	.	ASSVGQGSNSPLH
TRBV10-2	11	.	ASRKGRVETQY
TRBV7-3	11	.	ASSHSGGNTIY
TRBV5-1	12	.	ASSLLAGNEKLF
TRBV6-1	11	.	ASSEGQPYGYT
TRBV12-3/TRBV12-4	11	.	ASSWRGAGELF
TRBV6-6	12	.	ASSPQGTTGGYT
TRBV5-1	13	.	ASRFSSGADNEQF
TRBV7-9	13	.	ASSWPPDSNTEAF
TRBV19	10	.	ASRTGNTEAF
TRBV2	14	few	ASSRSVSLTNEKLF
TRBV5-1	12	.	ASAGGRSTDTQY